This TCR beta chain was sequenced for a study of OX40 agonist ivuxolimab in advanced cancers. The timepoints at which blood was sampled were baseline, cycle 4 day 1, and cycle 7 day 1. Study results and caveats: CD4+ and CD8+ blood T cells expanded clonally by week 6 at 0.1 to 3.0 mg/kg. CD4+ T cells averaged fewer expanded clones than CD8+ T cells.

On this clone: As yet, its antigen is unknown.

V shed 2 bases, J shed 11 bases, and the junction held 8 bases outside the gene matches. The CDR3 runs 13 residues. Per the germline V gene, CDR1 is MNHEY and CDR2 is SMNVEV (reference sequence). The data were produced by immunoSEQ multiplex PCR, yet TCRdb's version contains in-frame clones alone and is incomplete. This sample carries 65,000 to 70,000 clones, roughly nine tenths of them seen once, and the ten largest clones take under 7.5%. The TCR comes from an adult with an advanced solid tumor such as melanoma, head and neck, liver or kidney cancer. Here the sequenced sample was CD4+ or CD8+ T cells sorted from blood, taken in a trial of the OX40 agonist ivuxolimab. The chain links TRBV27 to TRBJ1-1; the match to TRBD1 covers 7 bases. The DNA of the CDR3 is TGTGCCAGCAGTTTAGCATACAGGGGTGCGGCTTTCTTT. Encoded protein: CASSLAYRGAAFF.